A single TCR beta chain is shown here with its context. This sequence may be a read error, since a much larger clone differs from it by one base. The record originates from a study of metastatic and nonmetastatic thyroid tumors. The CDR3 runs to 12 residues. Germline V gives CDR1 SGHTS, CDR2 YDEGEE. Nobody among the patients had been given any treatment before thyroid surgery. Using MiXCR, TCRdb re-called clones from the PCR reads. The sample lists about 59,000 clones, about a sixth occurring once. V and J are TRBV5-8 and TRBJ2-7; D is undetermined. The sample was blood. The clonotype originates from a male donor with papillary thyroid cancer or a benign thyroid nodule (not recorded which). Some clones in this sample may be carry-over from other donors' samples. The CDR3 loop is CASTLWVLEQCV. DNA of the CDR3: TGTGCCAGCACCCTCTGGGTTCTCGAGCAGTGCGTC.